Given below is one TCR beta chain in context. This sample was taken from a study of blood T cell repertoires in COVID-19. About the research overall: COVID-19 samples collected from the United States, Italy and Spain covered acute and convalescent phases. T cells, B-cell-depleted T cells, or PBMCs provided the cDNA or gDNA that served as material.

Trimming removed 4 bases from V and 3 bases from J; junction bases left unmatched: 9. The CDR3 loop spans 15 amino acids. The germline CDR1 and CDR2 sequences are SGHTA and FQGNSA. Original data processing: Cell counts per sample came from amplifying reference gene primers. Only in-frame clones appear in the TCRdb table, and some are missing; sequencing was by immunoSEQ multiplex PCR. V, J and clone size derive from that table, while D and trimming were established from the DNA sequence. The sample includes approximately 170,000 clones, approximately 87% seen only once; the top ten take roughly 4.1%.

Sequenced: peripheral blood. This TCR derives from a woman in her sixties or seventies with acute or convalescent COVID-19. The chain joins TRBV7-2 to TRBJ2-7; 7 nucleotides match TRBD2. In nucleotides, the CDR3 is TGTGCCAGCAGCTCCCAATGGGGGGGGAACTACGAGCAGTACTTC. It is translated as CASSSQWGGNYEQYF. The full variable domain, with the rest looked up from reference TRBV7-2 and TRBJ2-7, is GAGVSQSPSNKVTEKGKDVELRCDPISGHTALYWYRQSLGQGLEFLIYFQGNSAPDKSGLPSDRFSAERTGGSVSTLTIQRTQQEDSAVYLCASSSQWGGNYEQYFGPGTRLTVT.